The next 13 T cell receptor beta chains were all read from a single sample in a study of cytomegalovirus exposure and HLA in healthy donors. Vbeta (60) and Jbeta (13) primers were used in the PCR. The table came from immunoSEQ multiplex PCR; TCRdb's copy has only in-frame clones and leaves some out. Among 120,000 or so clones listed, about three quarters were seen once. Sequenced material: PBMCs. These receptors were collected from a female donor in good health and CMV-seronegative.

J is TRBJ2-6 and V is TRBV28; D call uncertain. This CDR3 is built from 15 residues. The germline V gene encodes CDR1 MDHEN and CDR2 SYDVKM. V lost 5 bases and J 1 base, leaving 9 bases between the germline ends. The CDR3 sequence: CASSETHSGANVLTF. The DNA for the CDR3 is TGTGCCAGCAGTGAGACTCATTCTGGGGCCAACGTCCTGACTTTC. Full variable domain (rest looked up from reference TRBV28 and TRBJ2-6): DVKVTQSSRYLVKRTGEKVFLECVQDMDHENMFWYRQDPGLGLRLIYFSYDVKMKEKGDIPEGYSVSREKKERFSLILESASTNQTSMYLCASSETHSGANVLTFGAGSRLTVL.

CDR3 protein: CASSVRDRGIYEQYF. In nucleotides, the CDR3 is TGTGCCAGCAGCGTCCGGGACAGGGGTATTTACGAGCAGTACTTC. This rearrangement joins TRBV4-2 to TRBJ2-7; 10 bases are a match to TRBD1. CDR1 is LGHNA and CDR2 is YNFKEQ in the germline V gene. Trimming cost V 5 bases and J 4 bases; bases outside gene matches: 8. This CDR3 contains 15 residues.

This chain connects TRBV7-9 to TRBJ2-7; TRBD1 agrees at 9 bases. Per the germline V gene, CDR1 is SEHNR and CDR2 is FQNEAQ (reference sequence). The CDR3 totals 13 residues. V lost 9 bases, J lost 4 bases, and 7 bases stayed unmatched. Here the CDR3 reads CARRDREWYEQYF. The CDR3 region has the DNA TGTGCCAGGAGGGACAGGGAGTGGTACGAGCAGTACTTC.

V is TRBV7-8 and J is TRBJ1-5; a possible D gene is TRBD1 (5 bases). Germline lookup yields CDR1 SGHVS and CDR2 FQNEAQ. The V gene lost 5 bases and the J gene lost 7 bases, with 12 bases spanning the gap. The CDR3 is made up of 13 amino acids. This chain's CDR3 is CASSPGFRQPQHF. The CDR3 nucleotides are TGTGCCAGCAGCCCAGGGTTCCGACAGCCCCAGCATTTT.

V usage is TRBV7-9 and J usage is TRBJ2-3; TRBD2 agrees at 11 bases. This CDR3 region has 17 residues. Germline V gene data show CDR1 as SEHNR and CDR2 as FQNEAQ (reference sequence). The junction had 9 bases not matched to a gene; V was cut back by 5 bases and J by 2 bases. The CDR3 region has the DNA TGTGCCAGCAGCCCACCCCGACTAGCGGGAAACACAGATACGCAGTATTTT. Its protein is CASSPPRLAGNTDTQYF.

The chain uses TRBV5-4 and TRBJ2-5; 7 nucleotides align to TRBD2. This CDR3 contains 17 residues. J was trimmed by 2 bases and V by 1 base; bases with no gene match: 11. CDR1 is SGHNT and CDR2 is YYREEE in the germline V gene (reference sequence). The CDR3 DNA is TGTGCCAGCAGCTTGAAGGGGTCGCGGGGGAAACAAGAGACCCAGTACTTC. This gives the protein CASSLKGSRGKQETQYF.

This chain connects TRBV5-1 to TRBJ1-2; D call uncertain. This CDR3 comprises 13 residues. V lost 0 bases and J lost 8, with 11 bases in between. Per germline, CDR1 SGHRS and CDR2 YFSETQ. CDR3 residues: CASSLVRARGYTF. The CDR3, as DNA: TGCGCCAGCAGCTTGGTCAGAGCTAGGGGCTACACCTTC. Looking up the rest from reference TRBV5-1 and TRBJ1-2 gives the full variable domain: KAGVTQTPRYLIKTRGQQVTLSCSPISGHRSVSWYQQTPGQGLQFLFEYFSETQRNKGNFPGRFSGRQFSNSRSEMNVSTLELGDSALYLCASSLVRARGYTFGSGTRLTVV.

There are a few counts of this clone. The genes are TRBV19 and TRBJ1-6; TRBD1 agrees at 8 bases. Germline-derived CDR1 and CDR2 are LNHDA and SQIVND (reference sequence). J gave up 10 bases and V 4 bases, and 6 bases lay outside the gene matches. The CDR3 totals 14 residues. For the CDR3, the DNA is TGTGCCAGTAGTACTACACAGGGGGACTCACCCCTCCACTTT. Its translation is CASSTTQGDSPLHF. Full variable domain (remainder filled in from reference TRBV19 and TRBJ1-6): DGGITQSPKYLFRKEGQNVTLSCEQNLNHDAMYWYRQDPGQGLRLIYYSQIVNDFQKGDIAEGYSVSREKKESFPLTVTSAQKNPTAFYLCASSTTQGDSPLHFGNGTRLTVT.

The rearrangement uses TRBV11-2 and TRBJ2-5; 11 bases map to TRBD1. The CDR3 loop spans 14 amino acids. Germline V gives CDR1 SGHAT, CDR2 FQNNGV. V gave up 4 bases and J gave up 5 bases; unmatched junction bases: 3. The CDR3 bases are TGTGCCAGCAGCTGGACAGGGGGCGGTGAGACCCAGTACTTC. Its protein is CASSWTGGGETQYF.

This sequence joins TRBV5-1 and TRBJ2-3; maybe TRBD1 (6 bases). CDR1 SGHRS and CDR2 YFSETQ come from the germline V gene. CDR3 length equals 16 residues. The V gene lost 4 bases and the J gene lost 0 bases, with 15 bases spanning the gap. In nucleotides, the CDR3 is TGCGCCAGCAGCCCGCCGTCAGGGGCCAGCACAGATACGCAGTATTTT. Encoded protein: CASSPPSGASTDTQYF.

The CDR3 DNA reads as TGTGCCAGTAGTCCGACCCGGAGGGACTATGGCTACACCTTC. It specifies CASSPTRRDYGYTF. V usage is TRBV19 and J usage is TRBJ1-2; D unclear. Germline V gives CDR1 LNHDA, CDR2 SQIVND (reference sequence). This CDR3 has 14 residues. Trimming took off 5 bases at V and 3 bases at J, with 13 bases between the two ends.

This chain uses TRBV7-9 with TRBJ2-3, with 10 bases fitting TRBD2. Germline V gene sequence: CDR1 SEHNR, CDR2 FQNEAQ (reference sequence). Trimming at V came to 5 bases and at J to 1 base, leaving 15 bases not matched to a gene. The CDR3 extends over 19 amino acids. The CDR3 DNA sequence: TGTGCCAGCAGCCTGGCGGAGCGGGAGGGGGTTTGGGGCACAGATACGCAGTATTTT. It is translated as CASSLAEREGVWGTDTQYF.

The J gene is TRBJ1-6, the V gene TRBV5-1, with 9 bases that match TRBD1. V shed 5 bases, J shed 9 bases, and the junction held 6 bases outside the gene matches. The CDR3 loop spans 14 amino acids. Germline V lookup: CDR1 SGHRS, CDR2 YFSETQ. CDR3 bases: TGCGCCAGCAGGGAACAGGGGGCTGGTTCACCCCTCCACTTT. Translating gives CASREQGAGSPLHF.